The rows below give T cell receptor beta chains drawn from one sample of a study of blood T cell repertoires in COVID-19. Some clones are missing from TCRdb's copy, which holds only in-frame ones; the method was immunoSEQ multiplex PCR. Of 85,000 to 95,000 clones listed, 89% were seen once; the top ten hold roughly 5.4%. Specimen: peripheral blood. Receptors were obtained from a woman of 80 years or more with active COVID-19. The CDR3 runs from the conserved cysteine through the conserved F or W. D genes are given only for firm matches. A row's size may be missing; if present it is once, few, many or a size class.

d_gene	v_gene	abundance	j_gene	CDR3aa	CDR3nt
TRBD2	TRBV29-1	.	TRBJ2-7	CSVEPLAGSSYEQYF	TGCAGCGTTGAACCTCTAGCGGGATCTTCCTACGAGCAGTACTTC
TRBD1	TRBV5-1	once	TRBJ2-7	CATSGQGGLEQYF	TGCGCCACCTCGGGACAGGGAGGCCTCGAGCAGTACTTC
.	TRBV29-1	.	TRBJ2-3	CSVEVRSTDTQYF	TGCAGCGTTGAGGTCAGGAGCACAGATACGCAGTATTTT
.	TRBV7-3	.	TRBJ2-6	CASSSPGLGANVLTF	TGTGCCAGCAGCTCACCAGGACTTGGGGCCAACGTCCTGACTTTC
TRBD1	TRBV30	.	TRBJ1-2	CAWSLTGGIYGYTF	TGTGCCTGGAGCCTGACAGGGGGCATCTATGGCTACACCTTC
.	TRBV27	.	TRBJ2-3	CASSLGGDTQYF	TGTGCCAGCAGTTTAGGAGGAGATACGCAGTATTTT
TRBD2	TRBV11-3	once	TRBJ2-3	CASSPRLAGEGDTQYF	TGTGCCAGCAGCCCTAGACTAGCGGGAGAGGGAGATACGCAGTATTTT
.	TRBV5-8	.	TRBJ2-3	CASNTGSDTQYF	TGTGCCAGCAATACGGGATCGGATACGCAGTATTTT
.	TRBV3-1/TRBV3-2	.	TRBJ2-1	CASSLSVAGGAYNEQFF	TGTGCCAGCAGCCTAAGCGTGGCGGGCGGGGCTTACAATGAGCAGTTCTTC
.	TRBV7-2	.	TRBJ2-1	CASSLVHGNEQFF	TGTGCCAGCAGCTTAGTGCACGGGAATGAGCAGTTCTTC
TRBD1	TRBV5-8	.	TRBJ1-4	CASSLNQGAGEKLFF	TGTGCCAGCAGCTTGAACCAGGGGGCTGGTGAAAAACTGTTTTTT
TRBD1	TRBV5-1	once	TRBJ2-3	CASSSTPGTGSTDTQYF	TGCGCCAGCAGCTCGACACCCGGGACAGGGAGTACAGATACGCAGTATTTT
.	TRBV5-6	once	TRBJ2-4	CASSFRQDLLAKNIQYF	TGTGCCAGCAGCTTTCGACAGGACCTCCTAGCCAAAAACATTCAGTACTTC
TRBD1	TRBV28	.	TRBJ2-7	CASREGGGQVSYEQYF	TGTGCCAGCAGAGAAGGGGGCGGGCAGGTCTCCTACGAGCAGTACTTC
.	TRBV7-3	.	TRBJ2-1	CASSPGGVLRNEQFF	TGTGCCAGCAGCCCAGGCGGGGTCCTTCGAAATGAGCAGTTCTTC
TRBD2	TRBV12-5	.	TRBJ2-1	CASGVGTSELNEQFF	TGTGCTAGTGGTGTCGGGACTAGTGAGTTAAATGAGCAGTTCTTC